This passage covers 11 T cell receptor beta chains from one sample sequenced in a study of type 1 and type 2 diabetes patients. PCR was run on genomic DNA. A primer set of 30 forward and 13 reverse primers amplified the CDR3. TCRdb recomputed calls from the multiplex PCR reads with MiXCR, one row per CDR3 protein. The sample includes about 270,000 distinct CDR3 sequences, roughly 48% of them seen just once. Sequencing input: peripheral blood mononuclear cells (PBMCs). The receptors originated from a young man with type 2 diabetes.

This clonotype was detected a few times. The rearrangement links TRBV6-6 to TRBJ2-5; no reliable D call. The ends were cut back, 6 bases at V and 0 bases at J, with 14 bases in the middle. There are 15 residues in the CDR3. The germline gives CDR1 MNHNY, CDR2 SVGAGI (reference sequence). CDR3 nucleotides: TGTGCCAGCAGACTTCTTCAGGTTTACCAAGAGACCCAGTACTTC. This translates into CASRLLQVYQETQYF.

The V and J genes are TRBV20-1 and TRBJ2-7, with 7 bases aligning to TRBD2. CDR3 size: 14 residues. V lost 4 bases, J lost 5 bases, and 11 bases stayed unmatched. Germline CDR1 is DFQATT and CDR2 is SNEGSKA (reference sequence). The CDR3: CSAKRTGLIHEQYF. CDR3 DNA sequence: TGCAGTGCTAAGAGGACGGGACTAATCCACGAGCAGTACTTC.

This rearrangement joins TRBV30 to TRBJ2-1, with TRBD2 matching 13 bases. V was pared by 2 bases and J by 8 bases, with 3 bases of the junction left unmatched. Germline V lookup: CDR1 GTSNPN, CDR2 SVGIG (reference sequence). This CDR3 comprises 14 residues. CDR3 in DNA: TGTGCCTGGAGTTGGACTAGCGGGAGTGATGAGCAGTTCTTC. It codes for CAWSWTSGSDEQFF.

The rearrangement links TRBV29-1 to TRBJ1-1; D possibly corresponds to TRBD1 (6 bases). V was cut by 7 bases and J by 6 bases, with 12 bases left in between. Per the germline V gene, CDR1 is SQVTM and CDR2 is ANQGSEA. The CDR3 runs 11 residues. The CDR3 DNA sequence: TGCAGCGGAACAGGGCTCGCTGAAGCTTTCTTT. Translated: CSGTGLAEAFF.

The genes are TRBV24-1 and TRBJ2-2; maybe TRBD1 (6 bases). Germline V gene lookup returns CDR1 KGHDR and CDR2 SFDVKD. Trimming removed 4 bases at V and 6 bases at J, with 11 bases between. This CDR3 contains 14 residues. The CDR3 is CATSDNRAPGELFF. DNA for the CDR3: TGTGCCACCAGTGACAACAGGGCCCCCGGGGAGCTGTTTTTT.

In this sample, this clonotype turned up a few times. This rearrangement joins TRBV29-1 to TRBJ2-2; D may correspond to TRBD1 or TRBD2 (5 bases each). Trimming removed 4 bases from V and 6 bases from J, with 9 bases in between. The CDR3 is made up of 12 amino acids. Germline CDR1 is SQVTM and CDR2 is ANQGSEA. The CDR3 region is CSVALGAGELFF. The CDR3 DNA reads TGCAGCGTTGCGTTGGGGGCCGGGGAGCTGTTTTTT.

CDR3 DNA sequence: TGCGCCAGCAGTGGGGGATTTGGGACCTCCTACGAGCAGTACTTC. Translating it yields CASSGGFGTSYEQYF. The chain carries TRBV5-1 and TRBJ2-7; D is tentatively TRBD1 or TRBD2 (5 bases each). The CDR3 spans 15 residues. Germline values: CDR1 SGHRS, CDR2 YFSETQ. The germline V and J ends were trimmed by 5 bases and 0 bases, with 15 bases remaining between them.

CDR3: CASSMGSANTGELFF. The CDR3 DNA reads TGTGCCAGTAGTATGGGATCAGCAAACACCGGGGAGCTGTTTTTT. The rearrangement uses TRBV19 and TRBJ2-2; D ambiguous. The CDR3 has 15 residues. The V end lost 3 bases, the J end lost 2 bases, and 10 bases lay between the germline ends. CDR1 LNHDA and CDR2 SQIVND come from the germline V gene (reference sequence).

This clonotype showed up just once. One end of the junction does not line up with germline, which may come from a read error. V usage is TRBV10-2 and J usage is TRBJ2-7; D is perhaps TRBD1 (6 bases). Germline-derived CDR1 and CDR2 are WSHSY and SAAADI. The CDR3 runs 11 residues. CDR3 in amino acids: CASSDWAGEYF. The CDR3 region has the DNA TGTGCCAGCAGTGATTGGGCAGGGGAGTACTTC.

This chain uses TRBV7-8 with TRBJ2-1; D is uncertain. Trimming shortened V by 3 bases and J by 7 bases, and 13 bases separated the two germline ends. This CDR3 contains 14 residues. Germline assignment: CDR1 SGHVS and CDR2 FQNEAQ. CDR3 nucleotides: TGTGCCAGCAGCTTGAAACCGGAGTTGAATGAGCAGTTCTTC. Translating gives CASSLKPELNEQFF.

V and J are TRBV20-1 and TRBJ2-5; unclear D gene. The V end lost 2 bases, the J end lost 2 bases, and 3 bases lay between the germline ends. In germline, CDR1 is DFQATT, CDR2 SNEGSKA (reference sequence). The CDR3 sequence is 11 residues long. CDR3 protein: CSARHQETQYF. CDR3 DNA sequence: TGCAGTGCTAGACATCAAGAGACCCAGTACTTC.